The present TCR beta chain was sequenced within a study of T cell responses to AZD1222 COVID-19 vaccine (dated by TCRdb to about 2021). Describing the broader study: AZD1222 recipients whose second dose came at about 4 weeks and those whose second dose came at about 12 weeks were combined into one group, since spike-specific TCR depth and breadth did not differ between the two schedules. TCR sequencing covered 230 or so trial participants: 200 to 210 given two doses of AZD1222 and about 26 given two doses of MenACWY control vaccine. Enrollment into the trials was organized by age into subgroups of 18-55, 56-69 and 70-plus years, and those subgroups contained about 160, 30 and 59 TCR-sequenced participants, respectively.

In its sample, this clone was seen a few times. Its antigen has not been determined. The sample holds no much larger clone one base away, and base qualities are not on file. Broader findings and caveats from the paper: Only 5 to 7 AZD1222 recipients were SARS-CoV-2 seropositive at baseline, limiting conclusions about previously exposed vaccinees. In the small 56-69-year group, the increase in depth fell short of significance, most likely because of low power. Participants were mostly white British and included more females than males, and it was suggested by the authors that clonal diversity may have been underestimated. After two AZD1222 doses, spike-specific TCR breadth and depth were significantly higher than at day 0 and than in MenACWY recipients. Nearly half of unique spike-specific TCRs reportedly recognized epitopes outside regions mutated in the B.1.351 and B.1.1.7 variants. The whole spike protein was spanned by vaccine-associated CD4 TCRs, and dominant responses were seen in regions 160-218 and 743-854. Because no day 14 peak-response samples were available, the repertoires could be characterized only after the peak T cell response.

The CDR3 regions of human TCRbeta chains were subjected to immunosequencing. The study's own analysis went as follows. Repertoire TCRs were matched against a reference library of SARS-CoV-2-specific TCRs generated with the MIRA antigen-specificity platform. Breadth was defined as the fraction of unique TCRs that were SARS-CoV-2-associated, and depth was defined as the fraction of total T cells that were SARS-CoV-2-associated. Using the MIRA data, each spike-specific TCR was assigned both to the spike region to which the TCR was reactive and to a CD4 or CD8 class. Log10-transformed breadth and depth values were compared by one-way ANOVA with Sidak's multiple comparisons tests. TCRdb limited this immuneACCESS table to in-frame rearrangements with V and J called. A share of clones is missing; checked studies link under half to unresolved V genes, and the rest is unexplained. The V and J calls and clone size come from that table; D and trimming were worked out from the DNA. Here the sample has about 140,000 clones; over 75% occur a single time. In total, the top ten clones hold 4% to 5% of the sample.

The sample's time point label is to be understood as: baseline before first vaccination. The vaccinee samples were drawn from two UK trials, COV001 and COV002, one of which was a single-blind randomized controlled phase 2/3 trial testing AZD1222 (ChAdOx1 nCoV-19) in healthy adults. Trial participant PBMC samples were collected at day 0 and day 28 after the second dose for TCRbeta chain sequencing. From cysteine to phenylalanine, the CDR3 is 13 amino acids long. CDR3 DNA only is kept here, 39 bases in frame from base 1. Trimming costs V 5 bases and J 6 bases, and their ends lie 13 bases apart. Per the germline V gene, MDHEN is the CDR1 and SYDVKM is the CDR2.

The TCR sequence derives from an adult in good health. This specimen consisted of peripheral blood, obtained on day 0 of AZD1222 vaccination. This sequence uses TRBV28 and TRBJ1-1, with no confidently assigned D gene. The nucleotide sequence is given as TGTGCCAGCAGTAACCTACCGATCCCTGAAGCTTTCTTT. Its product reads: CASSNLPIPEAFF.